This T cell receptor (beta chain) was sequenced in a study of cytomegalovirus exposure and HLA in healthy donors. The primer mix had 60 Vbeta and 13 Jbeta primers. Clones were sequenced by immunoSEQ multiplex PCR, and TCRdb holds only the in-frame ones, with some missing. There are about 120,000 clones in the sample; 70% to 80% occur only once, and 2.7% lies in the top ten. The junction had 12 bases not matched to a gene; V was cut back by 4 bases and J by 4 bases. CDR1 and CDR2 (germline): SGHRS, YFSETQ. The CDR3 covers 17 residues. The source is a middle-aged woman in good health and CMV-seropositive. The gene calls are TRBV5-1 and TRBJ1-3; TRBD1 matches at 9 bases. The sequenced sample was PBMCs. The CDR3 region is CASSPGQGGMRGNTIYF. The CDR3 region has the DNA TGCGCCAGCAGCCCGGGACAGGGAGGCATGAGGGGAAACACCATATATTTT.